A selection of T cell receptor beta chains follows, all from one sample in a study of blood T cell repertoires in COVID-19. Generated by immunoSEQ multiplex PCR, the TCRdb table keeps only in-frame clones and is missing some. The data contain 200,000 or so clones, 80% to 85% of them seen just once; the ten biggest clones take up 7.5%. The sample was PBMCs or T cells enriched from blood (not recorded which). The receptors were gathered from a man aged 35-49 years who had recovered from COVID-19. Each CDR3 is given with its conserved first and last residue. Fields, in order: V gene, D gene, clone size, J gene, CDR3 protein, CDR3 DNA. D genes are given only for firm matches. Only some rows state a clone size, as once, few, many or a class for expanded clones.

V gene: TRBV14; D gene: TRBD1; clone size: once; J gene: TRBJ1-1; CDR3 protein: CASSQDNQGAIRAFF; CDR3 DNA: TGTGCCAGCAGCCAAGATAATCAGGGGGCGATAAGAGCTTTCTTT
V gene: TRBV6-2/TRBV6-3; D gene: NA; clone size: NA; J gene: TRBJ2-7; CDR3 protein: CASSYSAGSYEQYF; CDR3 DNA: TGTGCCAGCAGTTACTCTGCAGGATCCTACGAGCAGTACTTC
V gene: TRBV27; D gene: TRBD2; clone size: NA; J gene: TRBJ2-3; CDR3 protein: CASSGTRSDTQYF; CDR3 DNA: TGTGCCAGCAGTGGGACTAGGTCAGATACGCAGTATTTT
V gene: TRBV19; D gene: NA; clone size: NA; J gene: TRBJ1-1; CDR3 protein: CASSMGQREAFF; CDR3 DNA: TGTGCCAGTAGTATGGGTCAGCGTGAAGCTTTCTTT
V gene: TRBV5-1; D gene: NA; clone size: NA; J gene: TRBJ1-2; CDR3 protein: CASSLAGRLDHGYTF; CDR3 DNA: TGCGCCAGCAGCTTGGCCGGCAGGCTGGATCATGGCTACACCTTC
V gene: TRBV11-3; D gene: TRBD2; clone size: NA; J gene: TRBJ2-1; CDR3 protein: CASSLDLLAGGNEQFF; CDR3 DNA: TGTGCCAGCAGCTTAGATTTACTAGCGGGGGGGAATGAGCAGTTCTTC
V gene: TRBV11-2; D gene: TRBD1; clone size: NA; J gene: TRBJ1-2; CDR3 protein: CASSLDTGTGEDYGYTF; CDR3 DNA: TGTGCCAGCAGCTTAGACACCGGGACAGGGGAGGACTATGGCTACACCTTC
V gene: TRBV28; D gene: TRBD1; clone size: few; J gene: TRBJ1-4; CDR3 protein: CASSFRTGQEKLFF; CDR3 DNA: TGTGCCAGCAGTTTTAGGACAGGCCAAGAAAAACTGTTTTTT
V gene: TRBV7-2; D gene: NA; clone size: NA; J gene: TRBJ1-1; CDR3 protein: CASRQGQGTTEAFF; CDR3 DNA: TGTGCCAGCAGACAAGGGCAGGGGACCACTGAAGCTTTCTTT
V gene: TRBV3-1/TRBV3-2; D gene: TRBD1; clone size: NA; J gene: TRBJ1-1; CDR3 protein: CASSRGQGGYTEAFF; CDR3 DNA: TGTGCCAGCAGCCGCGGACAGGGGGGTTACACTGAAGCTTTCTTT
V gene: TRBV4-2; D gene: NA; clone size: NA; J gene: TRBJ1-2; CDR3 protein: CASSQGVGYRGYTF; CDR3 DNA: TGTGCCAGCAGCCAAGGCGTCGGTTACCGTGGCTACACCTTC
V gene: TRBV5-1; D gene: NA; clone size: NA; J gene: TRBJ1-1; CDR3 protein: CASQPAGGWDTEAFF; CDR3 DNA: TGCGCCAGCCAACCCGCGGGGGGCTGGGACACTGAAGCTTTCTTT
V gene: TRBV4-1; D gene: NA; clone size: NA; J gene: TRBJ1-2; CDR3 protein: CASSQVSSIGGALGYTF; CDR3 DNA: TGCGCCAGCAGCCAAGTGTCGTCTATCGGGGGGGCACTTGGCTACACCTTC
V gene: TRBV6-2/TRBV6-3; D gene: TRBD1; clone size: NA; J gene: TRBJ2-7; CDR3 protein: CASSAGTGVEQYF; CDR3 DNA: TGTGCCAGCAGTGCCGGGACAGGTGTCGAGCAGTACTTC
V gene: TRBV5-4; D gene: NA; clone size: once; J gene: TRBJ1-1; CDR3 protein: CASSVRRGEAFF; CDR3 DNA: TGTGCCAGCAGCGTGAGGCGGGGTGAAGCTTTCTTT
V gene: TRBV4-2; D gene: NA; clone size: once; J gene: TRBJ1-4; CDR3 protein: CASSQGTVTEKLFF; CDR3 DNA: TGTGCCAGCAGCCAAGGGACAGTAACAGAAAAACTGTTTTTT
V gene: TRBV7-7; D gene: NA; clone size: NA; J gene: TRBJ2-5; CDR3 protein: CASSLGQTEQETQYF; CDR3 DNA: TGTGCCAGCAGCTTAGGGCAGACAGAACAAGAGACCCAGTACTTC
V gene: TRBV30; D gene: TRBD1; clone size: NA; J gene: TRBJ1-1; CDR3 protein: CAWSTLNRGGAFF; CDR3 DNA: TGTGCCTGGAGTACACTAAACAGGGGTGGGGCTTTCTTT
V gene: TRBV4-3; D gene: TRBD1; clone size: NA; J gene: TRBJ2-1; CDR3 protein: CASSQEGQVKYEQFF; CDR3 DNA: TGCGCCAGCAGCCAAGAGGGACAGGTGAAATATGAGCAGTTCTTC
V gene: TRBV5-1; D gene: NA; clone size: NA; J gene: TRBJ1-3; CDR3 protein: CASSLGESSGNTIYF; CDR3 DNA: TGCGCCAGCAGCTTGGGCGAGAGCTCTGGAAACACCATATATTTT
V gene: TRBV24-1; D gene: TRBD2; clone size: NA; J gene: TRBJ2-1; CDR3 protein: CATSEPGTSDGNEQFF; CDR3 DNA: TGTGCCACCAGTGAGCCCGGGACTAGCGATGGCAATGAGCAGTTCTTC
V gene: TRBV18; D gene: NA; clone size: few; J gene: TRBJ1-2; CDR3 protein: CASSPPGVGGYTF; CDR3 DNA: TGTGCCAGCTCACCACCCGGGGTTGGGGGCTACACCTTC
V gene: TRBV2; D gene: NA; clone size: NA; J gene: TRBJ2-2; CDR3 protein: CASSVTGRTGELFF; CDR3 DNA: TGTGCCAGCAGTGTAACAGGGCGCACCGGGGAGCTGTTTTTT
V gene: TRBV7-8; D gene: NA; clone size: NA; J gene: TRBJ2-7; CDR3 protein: CASSLRETHSKEQYF; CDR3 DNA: TGTGCCAGCAGCTTACGGGAGACACATAGTAAGGAGCAGTACTTC
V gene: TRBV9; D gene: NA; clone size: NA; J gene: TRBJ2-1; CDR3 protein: CASSVISGWLNEQFF; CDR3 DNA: TGTGCCAGCAGCGTAATCTCGGGGTGGCTGAATGAGCAGTTCTTC
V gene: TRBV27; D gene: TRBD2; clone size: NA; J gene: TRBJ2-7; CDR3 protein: CASSRSGGLRREQYF; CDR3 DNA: TGTGCCAGCAGCCGTAGCGGGGGGCTACGTCGCGAGCAGTACTTC
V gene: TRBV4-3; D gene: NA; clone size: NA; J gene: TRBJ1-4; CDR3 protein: CASSPRGATNEKLFF; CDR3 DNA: TGCGCCAGCAGCCCCAGGGGAGCAACTAATGAAAAACTGTTTTTT
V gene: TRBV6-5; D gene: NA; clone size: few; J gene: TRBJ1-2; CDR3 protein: CASSHGDVRGYTF; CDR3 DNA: TGTGCCAGCAGCCACGGGGATGTCCGGGGCTACACCTTC
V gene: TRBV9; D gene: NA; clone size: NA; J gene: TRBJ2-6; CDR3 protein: CASSPWYGRSGANVLTF; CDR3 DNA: TGTGCCAGCAGCCCCTGGTATGGCCGCTCTGGGGCCAACGTCCTGACTTTC
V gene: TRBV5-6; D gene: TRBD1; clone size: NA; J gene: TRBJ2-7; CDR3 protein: CASSPTGMGEQYF; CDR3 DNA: TGTGCCAGCAGCCCGACAGGGATGGGCGAGCAGTACTTC
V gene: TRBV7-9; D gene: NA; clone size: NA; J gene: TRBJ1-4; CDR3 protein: CASTRGATNEKLFF; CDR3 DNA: TGTGCCAGCACCCGAGGTGCAACTAATGAAAAACTGTTTTTT
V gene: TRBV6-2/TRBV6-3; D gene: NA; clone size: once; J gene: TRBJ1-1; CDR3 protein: CASSRPGPGAFF; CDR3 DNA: TGTGCCAGCAGCCGCCCAGGCCCTGGTGCTTTCTTT
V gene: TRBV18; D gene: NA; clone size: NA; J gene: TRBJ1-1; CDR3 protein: CASSPFNGNTEAFF; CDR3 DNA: TGTGCCAGCTCGCCATTCAACGGGAACACTGAAGCTTTCTTT
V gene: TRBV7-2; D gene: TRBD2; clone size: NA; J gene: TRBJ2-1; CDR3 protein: CASSPGGGSYNEQFF; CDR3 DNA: TGTGCCAGCAGCCCCGGGGGGGGCTCCTACAATGAGCAGTTCTTC
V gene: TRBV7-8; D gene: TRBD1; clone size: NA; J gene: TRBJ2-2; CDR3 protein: CASSRDRGSAGELFF; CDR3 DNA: TGTGCCAGCAGCCGAGACAGGGGATCCGCCGGGGAGCTGTTTTTT
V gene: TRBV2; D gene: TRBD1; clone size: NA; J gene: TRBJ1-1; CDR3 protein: CASSRQGVNTEAFF; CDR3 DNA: TGTGCCAGCAGTCGACAGGGCGTGAACACTGAAGCTTTCTTT
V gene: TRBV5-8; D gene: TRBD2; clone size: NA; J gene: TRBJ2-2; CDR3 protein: CASSLGLAVYTGELFF; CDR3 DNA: TGTGCCAGCAGCTTGGGACTAGCGGTATACACCGGGGAGCTGTTTTTT